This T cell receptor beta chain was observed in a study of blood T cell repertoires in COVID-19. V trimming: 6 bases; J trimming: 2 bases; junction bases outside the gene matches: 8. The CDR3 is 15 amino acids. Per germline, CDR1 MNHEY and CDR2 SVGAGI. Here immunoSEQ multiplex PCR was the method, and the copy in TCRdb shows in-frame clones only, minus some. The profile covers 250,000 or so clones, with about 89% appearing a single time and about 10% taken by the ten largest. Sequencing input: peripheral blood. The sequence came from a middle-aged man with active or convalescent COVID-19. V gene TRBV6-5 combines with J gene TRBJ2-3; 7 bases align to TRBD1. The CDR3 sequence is CASRTHRGLTDTQYF. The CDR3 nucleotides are TGTGCCAGCAGAACCCACAGGGGTCTCACAGATACGCAGTATTTT.